Listed here are 6 T cell receptor beta chains from one sample, sequenced in a study of T cells in Graves' hyperthyroidism and ophthalmopathy (dated by TCRdb to the late 2010s). The protocol used for the library was multiplex PCR. The run used an Illumina HiSeq 2000. TCR beta CDR3 regions were amplified from RNA transcripts. For the first round of RT-PCR on the TCR CDR3, the HTBI primer set was used together with the Qiagen OneStep RT-PCR kit. The public sequencing data were trimmed at Q25 with fastp and processed into clonotypes with MiXCR by TCRdb, which kept only in-frame beta chains. Rows with one shared CDR3 protein collapse into an entry with the most common genes and DNA. The sample includes approximately 300,000 distinct CDR3 sequences, with approximately 17% observed a single time. Together, the top ten hold roughly a third of the sample. The specimen sequenced was blood. Receptors originate from a man younger than 40 with Graves' hyperthyroidism.

This clonotype came up many times. The chain recombines TRBV9 with TRBJ2-1; 8 nucleotides align to TRBD2. CDR3 length equals 16 residues. CDR1 and CDR2 (germline): SGDLS, YYNGEE. Unmatched junction bases numbered 6, after V lost 0 bases and J lost 4 bases. The chain's CDR3 is CASSVVGRGGYNEQFF. The CDR3 DNA follows: TGTGCCAGCAGCGTAGTTGGTCGGGGGGGGTACAATGAGCAGTTCTTC.

In this sample, this clonotype turned up many times. The rearrangement joins TRBV28 to TRBJ1-1, with D maybe TRBD1 (5 bases). This CDR3 contains 15 residues. V lost 5 bases and J 5 bases, leaving 18 bases between the germline ends. Germline V CDR1 and CDR2: MDHEN, SYDVKM. The CDR3 nucleotides are TGTGCCAGCAGTCCCTGGGGGGGGGGGGGGACTGAAGCTTTCTTT. It yields the protein CASSPWGGGGTEAFF.

Comment on this clonotype: This clone may be a read error of a much larger clone one base away. The CDR3 spells CATGASGYNEQFF. The CDR3 nucleotides are TGTGCCACCGGGGCTAGCGGGTACAATGAGCAGTTCTTC. V and J are TRBV12-3 or TRBV12-4 and TRBJ2-1; TRBD2 matches at 8 bases. This CDR3 region has 13 residues. J gave up 4 bases and V 10 bases, and 6 bases lay outside the gene matches.

V and J are TRBV28 and TRBJ2-7; 9 bases match TRBD1. Germline CDR1 and CDR2: MDHEN and SYDVKM. The CDR3 covers 16 residues. V gave up 7 bases and J gave up 3 bases; unmatched junction bases: 13. The DNA for the CDR3 is TGTGCCAGCAAAGGAACAGGGGGCTTAGTCTTCTACGAGCAGTACTTC. Protein: CASKGTGGLVFYEQYF.

This chain connects TRBV6-1 to TRBJ2-7; maybe TRBD2 (6 bases). Per the germline V gene, CDR1 is MNHNS and CDR2 is SASEGT. The V end lost 7 bases, the J end lost 0 bases, and 10 bases lay between the germline ends. The CDR3 extends over 13 amino acids. Here the CDR3 reads CASTPGASYEQYF. CDR3 sequence (DNA): TGTGCCAGCACCCCGGGAGCCTCCTACGAGCAGTACTTC.

The sample holds many counts of this clonotype. J is TRBJ2-5 and V is TRBV6-1, with 7 bases aligning to TRBD2. This CDR3 has 15 amino acids. The V gene's germline CDR1 is MNHNS and CDR2 SASEGT. The V and J ends lost 5 bases and 0 bases, in that order; junction bases with no gene match: 6. Here the CDR3 reads CASSNWGGNQETQYF. The CDR3 nucleotides read TGTGCCAGCAGTAACTGGGGAGGGAACCAAGAGACCCAGTACTTC.